These 3 T cell receptor beta chains were sequenced from one sample in a study of vaccination and CD4 T cells after COVID-19. No antigen has been assigned to these receptors. Cultured CD4+ T cell DNA underwent sequencing with the Oncomine TCR Beta short-read assay. TCRdb independently ran MiXCR on the PCR reads; one entry per CDR3 protein. The sample consists of approximately 13,000 distinct CDR3 sequences, 29% of them appearing once. Regarding treatment: roughly ten-day PBMC culture with coronavirus spike peptide pools or control peptides (ViraFEST assay). The sequenced sample was CD4+ T cells from blood, cultured in vitro, obtained before SARS-CoV-2 vaccination. The source is a human donor who received a COVID-19 vaccine.

The sample holds a few counts of this clonotype. The chain couples TRBV6-1 to TRBJ1-2, with no clear D. Trimming stripped 0 bases from V and 3 bases from J, with 5 bases between. The CDR3 has 13 amino acids. The V gene's germline CDR1 is MNHNS and CDR2 SASEGT. The CDR3, as DNA: TGTGCCAGCAGTGAAGCGCCAGACTATGGCTACACCTTC. Its protein is CASSEAPDYGYTF.

This clonotype was counted between two and nine times. This chain connects TRBV20-1 to TRBJ2-7; no definite D call. There are 12 residues in the CDR3. V was shortened by 4 bases and J by 4 bases, with 11 bases between the two germline ends. Per the germline V gene, CDR1 is DFQATT and CDR2 is SNEGSKA (reference sequence). In DNA form, the CDR3 reads TGCAGTGCTACAGAGGCCTCGTACGAGCAGTACTTC. Its translation is CSATEASYEQYF.

The V gene is TRBV20-1, the J gene TRBJ2-3; TRBD2 might be the D (6 bases). Trimming removed 2 bases at V and 6 bases at J, with 21 bases between. Germline CDR1 DFQATT, CDR2 SNEGSKA (reference sequence). This CDR3 region has 16 residues. The chain's CDR3 is CSARLVGGGSFDTQYF. The CDR3 region has the DNA TGCAGTGCTAGATTGGTCGGCGGAGGGTCCTTTGATACGCAGTATTTT.